A single sample gave rise to the 30 T cell receptor beta chains below, sequenced in a study of CD8 T cells in Susac syndrome (dated by TCRdb to the late 2010s). The library was obtained by the immunoSEQ multiplex PCR assay. RNA was extracted using the RNeasy kit, and about 0.5 to 1 ug of the RNA was reverse transcribed with random hexamers. TCRdb reprocessing: public reads trimmed at Q25 with fastp, clones called with MiXCR, in-frame beta chains kept. Every entry covers one CDR3 protein and lists the most common genes and DNA from its rows. This sample comprises 170,000 or so distinct CDR3 sequences, 85% to 95% of them detected only once. The top ten clonotypes cover 0.12% of the sample. The specimen was CD4+ T cells from PBMCs. The receptors stem from a human donor with Susac syndrome.

This clonotype occurred once. This chain joins TRBV15 and TRBJ1-2; perhaps TRBD1 as D (5 bases). CDR3 length: 16 residues. V was shortened by 2 bases and J by 1 base, with 14 bases between the two germline ends. CDR1 is LNHNV and CDR2 is YYDKDF in the germline V gene (reference sequence). CDR3 sequence reads: CATSRLGTDLNYGYTF. The DNA of the CDR3 is TGTGCCACCAGCAGACTAGGGACCGATCTTAACTATGGCTACACCTTC.

The V call is TRBV7-2, the J call TRBJ1-1; tentative D call: TRBD1 (5 bases). This CDR3 is 17 amino acids long. The germline V gene encodes CDR1 SGHTA and CDR2 FQGNSA. Trimming stripped 5 bases from V and 3 bases from J, with 22 bases between. In nucleotides, the CDR3 is TGTGCCAGCAGCCACCCCGAGGGGTGGGCGATGGACACTGAAGCTTTCTTT. It codes for CASSHPEGWAMDTEAFF. Using reference TRBV7-2 and TRBJ1-1 for the parts outside the CDR3, the full variable domain is GAGVSQSPSNKVTEKGKDVELRCDPISGHTALYWYRQSLGQGLEFLIYFQGNSAPDKSGLPSDRFSAERTGGSVSTLTIQRTQQEDSAVYLCASSHPEGWAMDTEAFFGQGTRLTVV.

The chain employs TRBV30 and TRBJ2-7; D uncertain. From germline, CDR1 is GTSNPN and CDR2 SVGIG (reference sequence). There are 11 residues in the CDR3. V was trimmed by 2 bases and J by 6 bases, leaving 8 bases between them. CDR3 sequence reads: CAWSLSIEQYF. DNA for the CDR3: TGTGCCTGGAGTCTATCGATCGAGCAGTACTTC. Looking up the rest from reference TRBV30 and TRBJ2-7 gives the full variable domain: SQTIHQWPATLVQPVGSPLSLECTVEGTSNPNLYWYRQAAGRGLQLLFYSVGIGQISSEVPQNLSASRPQDRQFILSSKKLLLSDSGFYLCAWSLSIEQYFGPGTRLTVT.

The CDR3 loop is CASGFGSSGTDTQYF. DNA of the CDR3: TGTGCTAGTGGTTTTGGAAGCTCCGGCACAGATACGCAGTATTTT. This chain joins TRBV12-5 and TRBJ2-3; D uncertain. With 3 bases removed from V and 1 base from J, the gap between germline ends came to 11 bases. The CDR3 consists of 15 residues. In germline, CDR1 is LGHNT, CDR2 FRNRAP.

The gene calls are TRBV5-6 and TRBJ1-6; D is ambiguous. V was pared by 6 bases and J by 5 bases, with 18 bases between. The CDR3 is 16 residues long. CDR1 and CDR2 (germline): SGHDT, YYEEEE. CDR3 sequence (DNA): TGTGCCAGCACCCACCCATCGGACGGTAATAATTCACCCCTCCACTTT. It codes for CASTHPSDGNNSPLHF. Based on the CDR3 plus reference TRBV5-6 and TRBJ1-6, the full variable domain is DAGVTQSPTHLIKTRGQQVTLRCSPKSGHDTVSWYQQALGQGPQFIFQYYEEEERQRGNFPDRFSGHQFPNYSSELNVNALLLGDSALYLCASTHPSDGNNSPLHFGNGTRLTVT.

The rearrangement uses TRBV5-1 and TRBJ2-7; tentative D call: TRBD1 (5 bases). There are 12 residues in the CDR3. Germline V gene sequence: CDR1 SGHRS, CDR2 YFSETQ. Trimming left V 1 base short and J 6 bases short, with 8 bases between. The DNA of the CDR3 is TGCGCCAGCAGCTTGCAGGGTACCGAGCAGTACTTC. Protein sequence: CASSLQGTEQYF.

V gene TRBV30 combines with J gene TRBJ1-4, with no clear D. The germline V gene encodes CDR1 GTSNPN and CDR2 SVGIG (reference sequence). The CDR3 covers 13 residues. V shed 1 base and J shed 8 bases, with 11 bases lying between them. Here the CDR3 reads CAWSARTREKLFF. CDR3 DNA: TGTGCCTGGAGTGCTCGGACGCGCGAAAAACTGTTTTTT.

The rearrangement uses TRBV4-2 and TRBJ1-2; TRBD1 is a possible D gene (5 bases). This CDR3 spans 13 amino acids. CDR1 is LGHNA, CDR2 YNFKEQ, per germline. V lost 3 bases, J lost 5 bases, and 10 bases lay in between. The chain's CDR3 is CASSQTEGYGYTF. CDR3 bases: TGTGCCAGCAGCCAGACAGAGGGGTATGGCTACACCTTC.

The chain joins TRBV7-2 to TRBJ1-1; D gene ambiguous. Trimming removed 1 base from V and 3 bases from J, with 12 bases in between. This CDR3 is built from 15 residues. Germline V gene lookup returns CDR1 SGHTA and CDR2 FQGNSA. CDR3 DNA sequence: TGTGCCAGCAGCTTAGGATCGGACGGGTACACTGAAGCTTTCTTT. Its translation: CASSLGSDGYTEAFF.

The V call is TRBV15, the J call TRBJ2-1, with D perhaps TRBD1 (6 bases). The CDR3 spans 15 residues. Germline CDR1 is LNHNV and CDR2 is YYDKDF (reference sequence). Trimming pared 0 bases from V and 4 bases from J, leaving 10 bases between. CDR3 region: CATSRDTGWYNEQFF. The CDR3 nucleotides read TGTGCCACCAGCAGAGATACAGGGTGGTACAATGAGCAGTTCTTC.

The chain uses TRBV6-2 or TRBV6-3 and TRBJ1-2; D call uncertain. Germline CDR1 and CDR2: MNHEY and SVGEGT. The length of the CDR3 is 11 residues. V gave up 5 bases and J gave up 4 bases, with 5 bases separating them. The CDR3 DNA sequence: TGTGCCAGCAGTGACATCTATGGCTACACCTTC. Translation gives CASSDIYGYTF.

V is TRBV20-1 and J is TRBJ2-7; perhaps D is TRBD1 or TRBD2 (6 bases each). This CDR3 is built from 12 residues. The V and J ends lost 3 bases and 9 bases respectively, with 15 bases between them. Germline CDR1 reads DFQATT; CDR2 reads SNEGSKA (reference sequence). Written as DNA, the CDR3 is TGCAGTGCTAGTAACAGGGAGGAGGGGCAGTACTTC. It codes for CSASNREEGQYF.

This chain links TRBV9 with TRBJ1-1, with D maybe TRBD1 (6 bases). The CDR3 runs to 13 residues. The germline V gene encodes CDR1 SGDLS and CDR2 YYNGEE. Trimming took 7 bases from V and 6 from J, leaving 16 bases between them. CDR3 in amino acids: CASGQSRGAEAFF. The CDR3 nucleotides read TGTGCCAGCGGGCAAAGCAGGGGCGCTGAAGCTTTCTTT.

The V and J genes are TRBV27 and TRBJ2-1, with TRBD2 matching over 8 bases. This CDR3 comprises 12 residues. Trimming took 5 bases from V and 12 from J; bases not matched to a gene: 6. Germline CDR1 MNHEY, CDR2 SMNVEV (reference sequence). The CDR3 here is CASSIRGGLQFF. In nucleotides, the CDR3 is TGTGCCAGCAGTATCCGGGGGGGCTTGCAGTTCTTC.

The genes are TRBV18 and TRBJ1-2, with TRBD1 identical over 10 bases. The CDR3 runs to 14 residues. Trimming took 3 bases from V and 7 from J; bases not matched to a gene: 5. Germline assignment: CDR1 KGHSH and CDR2 LQKENI. The DNA for the CDR3 is TGTGCCAGCTCACCCATGGGACAGGGGCCTGGCTACACCTTC. Amino acids: CASSPMGQGPGYTF.

The chain recombines TRBV19 with TRBJ2-1; D not certain. The germline V and J ends were trimmed by 6 bases and 0 bases, with 9 bases remaining between them. The germline gives CDR1 LNHDA, CDR2 SQIVND (reference sequence). This CDR3 has 14 amino acids. The CDR3 protein is CASSPLRSYNEQFF. In DNA, the CDR3 is TGTGCCAGTAGCCCCTTGCGCTCCTACAATGAGCAGTTCTTC.

V usage is TRBV27 and J usage is TRBJ1-1; possible D gene TRBD1, 5 bases. This CDR3 contains 13 residues. Trimming left V 3 bases short and J 5 bases short, with 10 bases between. Germline CDR1 and CDR2: MNHEY and SMNVEV (reference sequence). The CDR3 here is CASSLQGRTEAFF. DNA for the CDR3: TGTGCCAGCAGTTTGCAGGGTAGGACTGAAGCTTTCTTT.

This chain joins TRBV5-1 and TRBJ2-4; 7 bases are a match to TRBD2. The CDR3 totals 15 residues. The J segment lost 1 base and the V segment lost 1 base, leaving 2 bases of the junction unmatched. Germline CDR1 SGHRS, CDR2 YFSETQ. CDR3 protein: CASSLSGEAKNIQYF. The CDR3 DNA is TGCGCCAGCAGCTTGAGCGGGGAGGCCAAAAACATTCAGTACTTC.

The rearrangement joins TRBV14 to TRBJ1-1, with a tentative D call TRBD1 (5 bases). The CDR3 extends over 13 amino acids. V dropped 5 bases and J dropped 1 base, with 8 bases sitting between them. Germline assignment: CDR1 SGHDN and CDR2 FVKESK. The CDR3 nucleotides read TGTGCCAGCAGCGGGGCCTGGAACACTGAAGCTTTCTTT. This sequence encodes CASSGAWNTEAFF.

This rearrangement joins TRBV18 to TRBJ2-7, with D hard to call. Germline V gives CDR1 KGHSH, CDR2 LQKENI. The CDR3 has 15 residues. V was cut by 3 bases and J by 1 base, with 13 bases left in between. The CDR3 region has the DNA TGTGCCAGCTCACCGGGCCCCACCCAATCCTACGAGCAGTACTTC. Protein product: CASSPGPTQSYEQYF.

This clonotype was detected only a few times. This chain uses TRBV3-1 with TRBJ1-5; D not resolved. V shed 3 bases and J shed 0 bases, with 6 bases lying between them. Germline CDR1 reads LGHDT; CDR2 reads YNNKEL (reference sequence). This CDR3 region has 14 residues. The CDR3 DNA sequence: TGTGCCAGCAGCCAGGGTCATAGCAATCAGCCCCAGCATTTT. This gives the protein CASSQGHSNQPQHF.

The gene calls are TRBV23-1 and TRBJ2-1; D might be TRBD1 (5 bases). TRBV23-1 carries the ORF label, with uncertain function. This CDR3 is 15 amino acids long. Trimming removed 0 bases from V and 5 bases from J, with 11 bases in between. Here the CDR3 reads CASSQSGQADNEQFF. CDR3 nucleotides: TGCGCCAGCAGTCAATCGGGGCAGGCCGACAATGAGCAGTTCTTC.

The chain is built from TRBV5-1 and TRBJ2-1, with D possibly being TRBD1 (6 bases). Germline V CDR1 and CDR2: SGHRS, YFSETQ. With 4 bases removed from V and 2 bases from J, the gap between germline ends came to 10 bases. The CDR3 totals 14 residues. The CDR3 protein is CASSPRDTYNEQFF. The DNA of the CDR3 is TGCGCCAGCAGCCCGAGGGACACCTACAATGAGCAGTTCTTC.

V usage is TRBV19 and J usage is TRBJ2-7, with a possible D match to TRBD2 (5 bases). The V end was cut by 6 bases, the J end by 4 bases, with 7 bases between. CDR3 size: 11 residues. Germline V CDR1 and CDR2: LNHDA, SQIVND (reference sequence). For the CDR3, the DNA is TGTGCCAGTAGCGGGGTTTACGAGCAGTACTTC. Amino acids: CASSGVYEQYF.

The rearrangement uses TRBV3-1 and TRBJ2-5; tentatively, D is TRBD2 (6 bases). V was pared by 4 bases and J by 7 bases, with 16 bases between. The germline gives CDR1 LGHDT, CDR2 YNNKEL (reference sequence). The CDR3 is made up of 14 amino acids. This CDR3 is CASSPSGSGVTQYF. The CDR3 DNA sequence: TGTGCCAGCAGCCCCAGTGGATCGGGGGTGACCCAGTACTTC.

The V and J genes are TRBV7-2 and TRBJ1-6; D gene uncertain. The CDR3 length is 13 residues. The germline V and J ends were trimmed by 5 bases and 9 bases, with 11 bases remaining between them. Germline CDR1 is SGHTA and CDR2 is FQGNSA. The CDR3 nucleotides read TGTGCCAGCAGCCCCAACCTTAGTTCACCCCTCCACTTT. This gives the protein CASSPNLSSPLHF.

This clonotype was counted once. This chain joins TRBV29-1 and TRBJ1-1; no reliable D call. CDR1 and CDR2 (germline): SQVTM, ANQGSEA. V was cut by 7 bases and J by 3 bases, with 12 bases left in between. This CDR3 comprises 12 residues. The CDR3 nucleotides are TGCAGCGCGGGGAGCACCGACACTGAAGCTTTCTTT. Translated, it gives CSAGSTDTEAFF. The complete variable domain, with remaining parts taken from reference TRBV29-1 and TRBJ1-1, reads SAVISQKPSRDICQRGTSLTIQCQVDSQVTMMFWYRQQPGQSLTLIATANQGSEATYESGFVIDKFPISRPNLTFSTLTVSNMSPEDSSIYLCSAGSTDTEAFFGQGTRLTVV.

The V and J genes are TRBV7-9 and TRBJ2-5, with 8 bases fitting TRBD2. The germline V gene encodes CDR1 SEHNR and CDR2 FQNEAQ (reference sequence). The CDR3 is 15 amino acids. Losses at the gene ends were 0 bases for V and 4 bases for J; bases not matched to a gene: 4. The DNA for the CDR3 is TGTGCCAGCAGCTTAGCCGGGGGGGCCGGAGAGACCCAGTACTTC. It codes for CASSLAGGAGETQYF.

The V gene is TRBV7-6, the J gene TRBJ1-4, with 9 bases aligning to TRBD1. This CDR3 spans 15 amino acids. Germline V CDR1 and CDR2: SGHVS, FNYEAQ. Trimming cost V 1 base and J 10 bases; bases outside gene matches: 7. The CDR3 nucleotides are TGTGCCAGCAGCTTAGGGGGACAGGGAGGCGGAAAACTGTTTTTT. It translates to CASSLGGQGGGKLFF.

This chain connects TRBV20-1 to TRBJ2-1; 8 positions match TRBD2. This CDR3 is 16 amino acids long. Germline V lookup: CDR1 DFQATT, CDR2 SNEGSKA (reference sequence). Trimming removed 3 bases from V and 0 bases from J; junction bases left unmatched: 7. Here the CDR3 DNA reads TGCAGTGCTAGCCCAGCGGGGGCCTTCTCCTACAATGAGCAGTTCTTC. It codes for CSASPAGAFSYNEQFF.